This T cell receptor beta chain comes out of a study of T cell repertoires in cytomegalovirus infection. With regard to this clonotype: Its antigen is not identified. A much larger clone sits a single nucleotide away, making a read error possible.

Findings and limits, study-wide: Identification of carriers of CMV plus the relevant HLA was performed using cumulative public TCR beta family frequency.

TCRdb independently ran MiXCR on the reads; one entry per CDR3 protein. The sample comprises about 100,000 distinct CDR3 sequences, 20% to 30% of which are singletons, and roughly two fifths rests with the top ten. This CDR3 has 14 residues. Germline V gene lookup returns CDR1 LNHNV and CDR2 YYDKDF (reference sequence). The TCR was taken from a human donor in good health (CMV status not recorded). Some clones in this sample may be carry-over from other donors' samples. Sample: CD8+ T cells from PBMCs. This rearrangement joins TRBV15 to TRBJ1-2, with 11 bases lining up with TRBD1. The CDR3 reads CAASSDRGPEGYTF. The CDR3 DNA is TGTGCCGCCAGCTCGGACAGGGGGCCGGAAGGCTACACCTTC.